The entry below gives a single T cell receptor beta chain sequence along with its context. The antigen is not known. The record originates from a study of CD4+ T cells in melanoma. The CDR3 is 12 amino acids. V was clipped by 6 bases and J by 7 bases, with 9 bases between them. Germline V lookup: CDR1 MNHEY, CDR2 SVGAGI. The repertoire was sequenced with immunoSEQ multiplex PCR; TCRdb's copy has only in-frame clones and lacks some. Of tens of thousands of clones detected, roughly three quarters appear once; the ten largest clones hold about 5.1%. The study, taken as a whole, reports: A reported correlation linked neoantigen-specific CD4+ T cells to CD8+, macrophage and B cell function. Diverse differentiation states were reported for melanoma neoantigen-specific CD4+ T cells.

This chain joins TRBV6-5 and TRBJ2-2, with D perhaps TRBD1 (6 bases). Material: tumor tissue. The sequence was obtained from a human donor with melanoma. The CDR3 DNA follows: TGTGCCAGCAGACAGGGCGGCGGGGAGCTGTTTTTT. It specifies CASRQGGGELFF.